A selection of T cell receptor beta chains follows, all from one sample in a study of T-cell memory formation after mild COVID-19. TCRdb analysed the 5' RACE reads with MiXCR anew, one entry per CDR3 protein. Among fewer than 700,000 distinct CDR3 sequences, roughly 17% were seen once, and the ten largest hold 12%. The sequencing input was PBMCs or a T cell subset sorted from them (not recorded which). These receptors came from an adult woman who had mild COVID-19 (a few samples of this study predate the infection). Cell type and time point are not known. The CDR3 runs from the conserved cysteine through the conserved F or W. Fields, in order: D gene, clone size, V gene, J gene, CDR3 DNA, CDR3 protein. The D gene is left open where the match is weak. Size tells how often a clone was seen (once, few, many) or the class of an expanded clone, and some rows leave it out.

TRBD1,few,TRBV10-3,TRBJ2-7,TGTGCCATCACAGCGGGACAGGGGGCCTACGAGCAGTACTTC,CAITAGQGAYEQYF
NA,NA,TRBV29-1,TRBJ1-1,TGCAGCGTTGTACAGGGAAAAAGGGCTGAAGCTTTCTTT,CSVVQGKRAEAFF
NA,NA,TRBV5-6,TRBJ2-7,TGTGCCAGCAGCTTGGAACAGGTGGCCCCCTACGAGCAGTACTTC,CASSLEQVAPYEQYF
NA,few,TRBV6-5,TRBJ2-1,TGTGCCAGCAGTTACTCGAGGCACAAGAATGAGCAGTTCTTC,CASSYSRHKNEQFF
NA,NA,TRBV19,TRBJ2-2,TGTGCCAGTAGCAGGGATTACACCGGGGAGCTGTTTTTT,CASSRDYTGELFF
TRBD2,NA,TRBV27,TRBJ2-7,TGTGCCAGCAGTTTATTCGGGGGGGGCCCCTACGAGCAGTACTTC,CASSLFGGGPYEQYF
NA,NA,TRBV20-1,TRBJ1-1,TGCAGTGCTAGAGCCAGGACGACAGCGAACACTGAAGCTTTCTTT,CSARARTTANTEAFF
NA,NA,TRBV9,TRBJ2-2,TGTGCCAGCAGCGTAAGTTCGGAAATCACCGGGGAGCTGTTTTTT,CASSVSSEITGELFF
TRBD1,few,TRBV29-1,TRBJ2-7,TGCAGCTTCCTAGACAGGGACAACTCCTACGAGCAGTACTTC,CSFLDRDNSYEQYF
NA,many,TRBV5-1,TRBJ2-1,TGCGCCAGCAGCTTTGGCTGGGTGGGGTTGGATGAGCAGTTCTTC,CASSFGWVGLDEQFF
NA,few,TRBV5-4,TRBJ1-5,TGTGCCAGCAGCTTGGGGCAGGACAGCAATCAGCCCCAGCATTTT,CASSLGQDSNQPQHF
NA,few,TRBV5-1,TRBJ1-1,TGCGCCAGCAGCTGGACGACAGGGAACACTGAAGCTTTCTTT,CASSWTTGNTEAFF
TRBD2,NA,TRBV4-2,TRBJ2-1,TGTGCCAGCAGCCAAGATGGGACTAGCGGGGGGTACAATGAGCAGTTCTTC,CASSQDGTSGGYNEQFF
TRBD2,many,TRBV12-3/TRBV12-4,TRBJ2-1,TGTGCCAGCAGCCCCCGGGCTAGCGGTTACAATGAGCAGTTCTTC,CASSPRASGYNEQFF
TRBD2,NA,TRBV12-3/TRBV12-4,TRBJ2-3,TGTGCCAGCAGTTTTACAGGGACTAGCGGGAATACGCAGTATTTT,CASSFTGTSGNTQYF
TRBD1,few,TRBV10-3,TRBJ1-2,TGTGCCATCAGCTCGGGACAGGGCTATGGCTACACCTTC,CAISSGQGYGYTF
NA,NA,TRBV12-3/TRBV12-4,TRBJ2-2,TGTGCCAGCAGTTTATCGACCCTATCCACCGGGGAGCTGTTTTTT,CASSLSTLSTGELFF
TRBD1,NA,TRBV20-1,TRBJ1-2,TGCAGTGCCCTCTGGGACAGGGACGGCTACACCTTC,CSALWDRDGYTF
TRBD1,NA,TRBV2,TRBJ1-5,TGTGCCAGCAGTGAAGCCGGGACAGGGGGTGATCAGCCCCAGCATTTT,CASSEAGTGGDQPQHF
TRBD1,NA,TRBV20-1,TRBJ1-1,TGCAGTGCCCCCCCCGAGACAGGGGCCGAAGCTTTCTTT,CSAPPETGAEAFF
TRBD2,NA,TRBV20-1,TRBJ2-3,TGCAGTGCTAGCGGCGGGAGGGGCAACACAGATACGCAGTATTTT,CSASGGRGNTDTQYF
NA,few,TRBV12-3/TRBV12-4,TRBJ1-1,TGTGCCAGCAGCTCCACCCTTGGCAGGGGAGATGAAGCTTTCTTT,CASSSTLGRGDEAFF